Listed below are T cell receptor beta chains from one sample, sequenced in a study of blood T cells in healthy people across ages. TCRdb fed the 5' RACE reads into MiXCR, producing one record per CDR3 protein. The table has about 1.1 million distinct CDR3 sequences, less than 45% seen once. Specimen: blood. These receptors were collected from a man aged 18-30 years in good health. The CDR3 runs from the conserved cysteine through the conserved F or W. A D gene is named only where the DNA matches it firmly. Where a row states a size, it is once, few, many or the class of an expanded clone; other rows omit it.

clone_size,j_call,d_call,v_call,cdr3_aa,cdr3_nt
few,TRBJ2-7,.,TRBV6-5,CASSYSTEGASSYEQYF,TGTGCCAGCAGTTACTCGACGGAGGGGGCCAGTTCCTACGAGCAGTACTTC
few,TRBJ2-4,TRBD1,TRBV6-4,CASSDSTGGIQYF,TGTGCCAGCAGTGACTCAACAGGGGGCATTCAGTACTTC
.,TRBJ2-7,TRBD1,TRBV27,CASSSTGAANYEQYF,TGTGCCAGCAGCTCGACAGGGGCCGCGAACTACGAGCAGTACTTC
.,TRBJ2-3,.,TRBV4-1,CASSQRLAGGTDTQYF,TGCGCCAGCAGCCAACGACTAGCAGGGGGCACAGATACGCAGTATTTT
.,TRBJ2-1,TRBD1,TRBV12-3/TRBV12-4,CASSLRPDRDRGSYNEQFF,TGTGCCAGCAGTTTACGACCGGACAGGGACCGAGGCTCCTACAATGAGCAGTTCTTC
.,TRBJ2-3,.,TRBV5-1,CASSSDAPSTDTQYF,TGCGCCAGCAGCTCCGACGCGCCAAGCACAGATACGCAGTATTTT
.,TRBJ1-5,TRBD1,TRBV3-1,CASSPDRFSNQPQHF,TGTGCCAGCAGCCCGGACAGGTTTAGCAATCAGCCCCAGCATTTT
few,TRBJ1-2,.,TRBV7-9,CASSLSGDVNTF,TGTGCCAGCAGCTTGTCGGGGGACGTCAACACCTTC
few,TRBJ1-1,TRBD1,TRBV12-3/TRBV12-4,CASSASGTGNRNTEAFF,TGTGCCAGCAGTGCATCCGGGACAGGGAATAGGAACACTGAAGCTTTCTTT
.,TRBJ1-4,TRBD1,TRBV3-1,CASSQEGPYGDRVPGREKLFF,TGTGCCAGCAGCCAAGAAGGGCCCTATGGGGACAGGGTCCCAGGTCGGGAAAAACTGTTTTTT
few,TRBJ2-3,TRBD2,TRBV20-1,CSASGPRGEDTQYF,TGCAGTGCTTCCGGGCCCCGGGGGGAAGATACGCAGTATTTT
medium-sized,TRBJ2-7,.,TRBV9,CASSPSPKRTPYEQYF,TGTGCCAGCAGCCCCTCGCCGAAGCGGACCCCCTACGAGCAGTACTTC
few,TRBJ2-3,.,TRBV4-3,CASSQVWGTDTQYF,TGCGCCAGCAGCCAAGTGTGGGGCACAGATACGCAGTATTTT
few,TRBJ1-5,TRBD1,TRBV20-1,CSATPGMPTGANQPQHF,TGCAGTGCAACCCCCGGGATGCCGACAGGGGCCAATCAGCCCCAGCATTTT
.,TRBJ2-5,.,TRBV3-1,CASSPWGHEGSETQYF,TGTGCCAGCAGTCCTTGGGGTCACGAGGGCAGCGAGACCCAGTACTTC
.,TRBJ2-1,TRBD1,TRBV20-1,CSAFRGLPYNEQFF,TGCAGTGCTTTCAGGGGGCTACCCTACAATGAGCAGTTCTTC
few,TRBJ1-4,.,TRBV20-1,CSVALQNEKLFF,TGCAGTGTCGCCCTGCAAAATGAAAAACTGTTTTTT
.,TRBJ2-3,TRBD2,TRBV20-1,CSARLLAGGTDTQYF,TGCAGTGCTAGACTACTAGCGGGGGGGACAGATACGCAGTATTTT
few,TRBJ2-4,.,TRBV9,CASSVEGNGDIQYF,TGTGCCAGCAGCGTGGAGGGGAATGGGGACATTCAGTACTTC
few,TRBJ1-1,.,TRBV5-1,CASSSGEGTEAFF,TGTGCCAGCAGTTCAGGGGAGGGTACTGAAGCTTTCTTT
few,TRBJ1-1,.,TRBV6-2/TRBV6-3,CASSTGGWTEAFF,TGTGCCAGCAGTACAGGTGGATGGACTGAAGCTTTCTTT
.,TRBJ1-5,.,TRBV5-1,CASSPGQLIGGNRPQHF,TGCGCCAGCAGCCCAGGACAGTTGATTGGGGGCAATCGGCCCCAGCATTTT
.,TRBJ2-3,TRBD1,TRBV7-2,CASSSTGGVYTQYF,TGTGCCAGCAGCTCGACAGGGGGCGTGTATACGCAGTATTTT
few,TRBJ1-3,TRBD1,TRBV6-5,CAGAKGQPSSGNTIYF,TGTGCCGGCGCAAAGGGACAGCCGAGCTCTGGAAACACCATTTATTTT
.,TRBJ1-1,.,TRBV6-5,CASSYSTKGVTEAFF,TGTGCCAGCAGTTACTCGACGAAGGGGGTAACTGAAGCTTTCTTT
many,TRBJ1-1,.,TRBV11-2,CASSLEYRTEAFF,TGTGCCAGCAGCTTAGAATACCGTACTGAAGCTTTCTTT
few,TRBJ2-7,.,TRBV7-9,CASSLKTALPYEQYF,TGTGCCAGCAGCTTAAAGACAGCCCTCCCCTACGAGCAGTACTTC
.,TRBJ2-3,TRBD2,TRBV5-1,CASSRRSGDLSTDTQYF,TGCGCCAGCAGCAGGCGTAGCGGGGATCTAAGCACAGATACGCAGTATTTT
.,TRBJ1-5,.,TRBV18,CASSPERGSNQPQHF,TGTGCCAGCTCACCAGAGCGGGGGAGCAATCAGCCCCAGCATTTT
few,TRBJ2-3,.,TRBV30,CAWSRRGWADTQYF,TGTGCCTGGAGTAGGCGGGGATGGGCAGATACGCAGTATTTT
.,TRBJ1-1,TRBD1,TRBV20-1,CSATPGQGFMNTEAFF,TGCAGTGCCACTCCGGGACAGGGCTTCATGAACACTGAAGCTTTCTTT
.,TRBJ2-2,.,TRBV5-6,CASSAGSSNTGELFF,TGTGCCAGCAGCGCCGGGAGCTCGAACACCGGGGAGCTGTTTTTT
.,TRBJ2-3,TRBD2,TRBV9,CASSVGRGGGAADTQYF,TGTGCCAGCAGCGTAGGACGTGGCGGGGGGGCCGCAGATACGCAGTATTTT
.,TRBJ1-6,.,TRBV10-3,CAITDPMGNSPLHF,TGTGCCATCACCGACCCAATGGGAAATTCACCCCTCCACTTT
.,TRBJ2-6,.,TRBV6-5,CASSYGLSGANVPTF,TGTGCCAGCAGTTACGGGCTTTCTGGGGCCAACGTCCCGACTTTC
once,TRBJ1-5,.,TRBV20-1,CSARIRGRGGGQPQHF,TGCAGTGCTAGAATCCGGGGTCGGGGGGGAGGTCAGCCCCAGCATTTT
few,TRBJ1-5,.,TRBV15,CATLRGYSNQPQHF,TGTGCCACCCTCAGAGGGTATAGCAATCAGCCCCAGCATTTT
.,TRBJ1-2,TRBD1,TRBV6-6,CASSLTTGSYGYTF,TGTGCCAGCAGTTTGACGACAGGGAGCTATGGCTACACCTTC
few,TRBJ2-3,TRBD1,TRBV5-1,CASSGGQGSDTQYF,TGCGCCAGCAGCGGGGGACAGGGGTCAGATACGCAGTATTTT
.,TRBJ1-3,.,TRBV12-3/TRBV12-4,CASSSQDSLSGNTIYF,TGTGCCAGCAGTTCCCAGGACTCACTCTCTGGAAACACCATATATTTT
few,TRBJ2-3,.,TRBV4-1,CASSQGASPRPDTQYF,TGCGCCAGCAGCCAAGGGGCTAGCCCACGCCCAGATACGCAGTATTTT
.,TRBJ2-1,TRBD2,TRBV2,CASSFERLAGVDNEQFF,TGTGCCAGCAGTTTCGAAAGACTAGCGGGGGTTGACAATGAGCAGTTCTTC
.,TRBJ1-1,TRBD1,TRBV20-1,CSASHGTGYTEAFF,TGCAGTGCTAGTCATGGGACAGGGTACACTGAAGCTTTCTTT
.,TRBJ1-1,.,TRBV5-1,CASSKPSEGTEAFF,TGCGCCAGCAGCAAACCATCGGAGGGGACTGAAGCTTTCTTT
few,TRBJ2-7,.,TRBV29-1,CSVEAGPEQYF,TGCAGCGTTGAAGCGGGACCCGAGCAGTACTTC
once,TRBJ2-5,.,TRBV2,CASSEEGGGPTHWGTQYF,TGTGCCAGCAGTGAAGAAGGAGGAGGCCCAACCCATTGGGGGACCCAGTACTTC
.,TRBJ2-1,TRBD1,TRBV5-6,CASSPGQGRSNEQFF,TGTGCCAGCAGCCCGGGACAGGGGAGGTCCAATGAGCAGTTCTTC
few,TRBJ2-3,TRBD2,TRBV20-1,CSALTSGGGADTQYF,TGCAGTGCTTTGACTAGCGGGGGAGGGGCAGATACGCAGTATTTT
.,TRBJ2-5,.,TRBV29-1,CSVWGAGKETQYF,TGCAGCGTTTGGGGGGCAGGTAAAGAGACCCAGTACTTC
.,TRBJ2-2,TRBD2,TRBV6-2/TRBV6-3,CASSYRRGENTGELFF,TGTGCCAGCAGTTACCGGCGGGGGGAGAACACCGGGGAGCTGTTTTTT
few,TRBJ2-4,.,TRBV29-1,CSVLLQGMAKNIQYF,TGCAGCGTTTTGCTCCAGGGGATGGCCAAAAACATTCAGTACTTC
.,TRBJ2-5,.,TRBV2,CASRRTVVEETQYF,TGTGCCAGCAGAAGGACGGTGGTTGAGGAGACCCAGTACTTC
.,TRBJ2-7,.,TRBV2,CASGDPRESYEQYF,TGTGCCAGCGGAGACCCCAGGGAATCCTACGAGCAGTACTTC
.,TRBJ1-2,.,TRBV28,CASIDRDTYSNYGYTF,TGTGCCAGCATCGACCGGGACACCTACTCTAACTATGGCTACACCTTC
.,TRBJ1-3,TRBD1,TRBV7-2,CASSHMTGGGNTIYF,TGTGCCAGCAGCCACATGACAGGGGGCGGAAACACCATATATTTT
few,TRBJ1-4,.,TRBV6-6,CATEQGLDEKLFF,TGTGCCACCGAACAGGGCCTGGATGAAAAACTGTTTTTT